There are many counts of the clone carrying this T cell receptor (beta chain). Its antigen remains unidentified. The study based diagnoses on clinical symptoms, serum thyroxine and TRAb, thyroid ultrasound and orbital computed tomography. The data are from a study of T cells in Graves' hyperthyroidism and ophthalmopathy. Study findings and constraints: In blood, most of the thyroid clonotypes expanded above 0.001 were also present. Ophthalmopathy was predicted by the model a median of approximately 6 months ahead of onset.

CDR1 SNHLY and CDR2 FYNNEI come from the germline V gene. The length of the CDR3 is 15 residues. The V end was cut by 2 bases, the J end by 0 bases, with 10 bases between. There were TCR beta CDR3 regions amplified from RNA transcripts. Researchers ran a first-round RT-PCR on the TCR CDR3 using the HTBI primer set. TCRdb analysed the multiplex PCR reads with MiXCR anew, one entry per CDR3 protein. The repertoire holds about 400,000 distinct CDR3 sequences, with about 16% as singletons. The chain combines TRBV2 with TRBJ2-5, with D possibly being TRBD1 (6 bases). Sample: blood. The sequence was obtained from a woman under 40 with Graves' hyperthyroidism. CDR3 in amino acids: CASSELDRDQETQYF. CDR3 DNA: TGTGCCAGCAGTGAACTGGACAGAGACCAAGAGACCCAGTACTTC. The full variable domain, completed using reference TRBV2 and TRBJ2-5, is EPEVTQTPSHQVTQMGQEVILRCVPISNHLYFYWYRQILGQKVEFLVSFYNNEISEKSEIFDDQFSVERPDGSNFTLKIRSTKLEDSAMYFCASSELDRDQETQYFGPGTRLLVL.